This T cell receptor beta chain emerged from a study of early stage breast cancer tumors. A word on this clone: Its antigen is still unknown.

Assay used: immunoSEQ multiplex PCR; TCRdb lists only in-frame clones, some missing. This sample has 12,000 to 15,000 clones, with around 84% found just once. Study-level points and caveats: Tumor and normal breast were distinguished via blood comparison in about 90% of the 16 patients. Most shared enriched TCRB sequences were commonly generated ones. Tumors had approximately 2.7-fold higher T cell density and higher clonality than adjacent normal breast tissue.

The TCR originated in a person younger than 45 with breast cancer. Sequencing used normal breast tissue next to the tumor.

The CDR3 protein is CAIRTTGNTGELFF. The CDR3, as DNA: TGTGCCATCAGGACTACGGGGAACACCGGGGAGCTGTTTTTT. J is TRBJ2-2 and V is TRBV10-3, with D maybe TRBD2 (5 bases). The ends were cut back, 6 bases at V and 1 base at J, with 9 bases in the middle. The CDR3 is 14 residues long. The V gene's germline CDR1 is ENHRY and CDR2 SYGVKD.